This T cell receptor beta chain originates from a study of blood T cell repertoires in COVID-19. CDR3 length: 20 residues. Trimming stripped 0 bases from V and 0 bases from J, with 21 bases between. The table came from immunoSEQ multiplex PCR; TCRdb's copy has only in-frame clones and leaves some out. Of about 160,000 clones listed, under 85% are singletons. The chain joins TRBV23-1 to TRBJ2-4; D might be TRBD1 (9 bases). TRBV23-1 is an open reading frame whose function is uncertain. The TCR sequence derives from an elderly man with COVID-19, enrolled during active disease. The sample comprised peripheral blood. The CDR3 region has the DNA TGCGCCAGCAGTCAATCTTGGGACAGGGCCGGGGGGGAAGCCAAAAACATTCAGTACTTC. It is translated as CASSQSWDRAGGEAKNIQYF.